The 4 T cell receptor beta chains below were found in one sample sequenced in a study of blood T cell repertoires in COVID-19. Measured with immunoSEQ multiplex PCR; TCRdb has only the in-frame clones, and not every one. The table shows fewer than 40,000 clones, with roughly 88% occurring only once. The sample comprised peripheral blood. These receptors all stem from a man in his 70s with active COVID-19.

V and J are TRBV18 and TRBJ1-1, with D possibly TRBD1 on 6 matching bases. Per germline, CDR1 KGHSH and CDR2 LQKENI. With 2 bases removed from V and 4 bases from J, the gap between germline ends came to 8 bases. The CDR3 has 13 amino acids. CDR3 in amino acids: CASSPTQGTEAFF. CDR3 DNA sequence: TGTGCCAGCTCACCAACACAGGGCACTGAAGCTTTCTTT.

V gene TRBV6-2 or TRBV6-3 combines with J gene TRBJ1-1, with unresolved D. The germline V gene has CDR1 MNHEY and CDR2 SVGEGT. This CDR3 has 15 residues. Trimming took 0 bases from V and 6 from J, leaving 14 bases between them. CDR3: CASSYSSSGRAEAFF. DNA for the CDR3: TGTGCCAGCAGTTACTCGAGCTCGGGGAGGGCTGAAGCTTTCTTT.

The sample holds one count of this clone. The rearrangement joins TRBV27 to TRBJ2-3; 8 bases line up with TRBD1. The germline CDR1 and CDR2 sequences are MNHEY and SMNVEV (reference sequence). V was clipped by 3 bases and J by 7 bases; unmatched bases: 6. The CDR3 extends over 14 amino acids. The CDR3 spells CASSFRQGRNTQYF. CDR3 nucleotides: TGTGCCAGCAGTTTCCGACAGGGGAGGAATACGCAGTATTTT.

CDR3 DNA sequence: TGTGCCAGCAGCGTAGTGACAGGGGTTTTAGATACGCAGTATTTT. The encoded protein is CASSVVTGVLDTQYF. The V and J genes are TRBV9 and TRBJ2-3; 8 positions match TRBD1. V lost 0 bases, J lost 5 bases, and 5 bases stayed unmatched. The CDR3 consists of 15 residues. Germline CDR1 SGDLS, CDR2 YYNGEE.